The 18 T cell receptor beta chains below come from one sample, sequenced in a study of blood T cell repertoires in COVID-19 (dated by TCRdb to the early 2020s). Library preparation employed the immunoSEQ multiplex PCR assay. The immuneACCESS repertoire file appears here via TCRdb, limited to in-frame rearrangements. These files lack a portion of the clones; in checked studies, under half of the deficit traces to unresolved V genes, and the cause of the others is not known. This sample has about 220,000 clones in its table, and 65% to 85% of those were observed once. The top ten hold 10% to 15% of the sample. Source material: peripheral blood. These receptors originate from a human donor in a cohort sampled during active COVID-19.

This chain joins TRBV7-8 and TRBJ2-6, with 7 bases aligning to TRBD1. Germline V gene data show CDR1 as SGHVS and CDR2 as FQNEAQ. V lost 5 bases and J lost 0; bases outside the gene matches: 13. The CDR3 totals 19 residues. CDR3 sequence reads: CASSQVEDRSYSGANVLTF. The CDR3 nucleotides are TGTGCCAGCAGCCAAGTCGAGGACAGGAGCTACTCTGGGGCCAACGTCCTGACTTTC.

The chain joins TRBV7-2 to TRBJ1-1, with a possible D match to TRBD1 (5 bases). Per germline, CDR1 SGHTA and CDR2 FQGNSA. The ends were cut back, 9 bases at V and 0 bases at J, with 14 bases in the middle. The CDR3 length is 14 residues. The CDR3 nucleotides are TGTGCCAGTCGACAGTTCCTCTTGAACACTGAAGCTTTCTTT. Amino acids: CASRQFLLNTEAFF.

This clone was counted once. The chain recombines TRBV9 with TRBJ2-3; possible D gene TRBD2, 6 bases. This CDR3 is built from 16 residues. V was pared by 2 bases and J by 5 bases, with 18 bases between. The germline gives CDR1 SGDLS, CDR2 YYNGEE. The CDR3 DNA sequence: TGTGCCAGCAGCGTGGGGGGAGCTATTTTGGGAGATACGCAGTATTTT. This translates into CASSVGGAILGDTQYF.

The gene calls are TRBV6-2 or TRBV6-3 and TRBJ2-4; TRBD2 matches at 9 bases. Germline assignment: CDR1 MNHEY and CDR2 SVGEGT. V lost 4 bases and J lost 7; bases outside the gene matches: 5. The CDR3 totals 14 residues. The CDR3 nucleotides are TGTGCCAGCAGTTTGGCGGGGGGGACGAACATTCAGTACTTC. Protein: CASSLAGGTNIQYF.

The chain recombines TRBV9 with TRBJ1-2, with a tentative D call TRBD1 (6 bases). The germline V gene encodes CDR1 SGDLS and CDR2 YYNGEE. This CDR3 region has 14 residues. Trimming took 3 bases from V and 6 from J, leaving 15 bases between them. CDR3 nucleotides: TGTGCCAGCAGCGGATCAGGGGATTGGAATGGCTACACCTTC. As protein: CASSGSGDWNGYTF.

This clone was counted many times. This rearrangement joins TRBV19 to TRBJ1-2; tentatively, D is TRBD1 (6 bases). Germline V gives CDR1 LNHDA, CDR2 SQIVND (reference sequence). The CDR3 runs to 19 residues. V lost 4 bases to trimming and J lost 8 bases, with 32 bases between them. CDR3 nucleotide sequence: TGTGCCAGTAGTAATCCGGCCGGGGCCCCCACGACAGGTCTGGGGGGCTACACCTTC. It codes for CASSNPAGAPTTGLGGYTF. Full variable domain (rest looked up from reference TRBV19 and TRBJ1-2): DGGITQSPKYLFRKEGQNVTLSCEQNLNHDAMYWYRQDPGQGLRLIYYSQIVNDFQKGDIAEGYSVSREKKESFPLTVTSAQKNPTAFYLCASSNPAGAPTTGLGGYTFGSGTRLTVV.

The gene calls are TRBV19 and TRBJ2-1, with 14 bases that match TRBD2. Germline V gene data show CDR1 as LNHDA and CDR2 as SQIVND (reference sequence). This CDR3 spans 17 amino acids. The V and J ends lost 5 bases and 7 bases, in that order; junction bases with no gene match: 10. The CDR3 region is CASSSQTGTSGGNEQFF. The CDR3 coding sequence is TGTGCCAGTAGTTCTCAAACCGGGACTAGCGGGGGTAATGAGCAGTTCTTC.

This rearrangement joins TRBV7-9 to TRBJ1-1; 7 bases fit TRBD1. The CDR3 spans 14 residues. Losses at the gene ends were 5 bases for V and 2 bases for J; bases not matched to a gene: 5. CDR1 and CDR2 from the germline V gene are SEHNR and FQNEAQ (reference sequence). The CDR3 sequence is CASSPGTANTEAFF. The CDR3 coding sequence is TGTGCCAGCAGCCCCGGGACAGCCAACACTGAAGCTTTCTTT.

To note about this clone: The sample contains more than one DNA sequence encoding this CDR3. The V and J genes are TRBV7-2 and TRBJ1-1, with D unclear. V dropped 4 bases and J dropped 1 base, with 7 bases sitting between them. The V gene's germline CDR1 is SGHTA and CDR2 FQGNSA. The CDR3 extends over 13 amino acids. CDR3 sequence (DNA): TGTGCCAGCAGCTCCCTGCGGAACACTGAAGCTTTCTTT. It translates to CASSSLRNTEAFF.

The genes are TRBV19 and TRBJ1-5, with 8 bases lining up with TRBD1. The CDR3 loop spans 16 amino acids. Germline-derived CDR1 and CDR2 are LNHDA and SQIVND (reference sequence). V lost 4 bases, J lost 1 base, and 6 bases stayed unmatched. The DNA of the CDR3 is TGTGCCAGTAGTAGCCAGGGGGCGCCGAGCAATCAGCCCCAGCATTTT. This encodes CASSSQGAPSNQPQHF.

The chain couples TRBV5-6 to TRBJ2-7; possibly TRBD2 for D (5 bases). The V gene's germline CDR1 is SGHDT and CDR2 YYEEEE. The CDR3 sequence is 13 residues long. V lost 4 bases, J lost 5 bases, and 13 bases lay in between. CDR3 residues: CASSTGPGDEQYF. CDR3 DNA sequence: TGTGCCAGCAGCACGGGCCCCGGGGACGAGCAGTACTTC.

The chain couples TRBV30 to TRBJ2-5; TRBD2 matches 8 bases. CDR3 length: 17 residues. V trimming: 0 bases; J trimming: 5 bases; junction bases outside the gene matches: 14. Germline-derived CDR1 and CDR2 are GTSNPN and SVGIG (reference sequence). The CDR3 DNA reads TGTGCCTGGAGTGTACGCAGCGGGATAGCGGGGCGGGAGACCCAGTACTTC. Translation gives CAWSVRSGIAGRETQYF.

The CDR3 loop is CASSEYGGADYTDTQYF. The CDR3 bases are TGTGCCAGCAGTGAATATGGAGGGGCAGATTACACAGATACGCAGTATTTT. This chain joins TRBV25-1 and TRBJ2-3, with D possibly TRBD2 on 6 matching bases. The CDR3 is 17 residues long. Germline V gene data show CDR1 as MGHDK and CDR2 as SYGVNS. V lost 0 bases and J 2 bases, leaving 15 bases between the germline ends.

The rearrangement joins TRBV6-5 to TRBJ1-5; no clear D gene. The CDR3 totals 14 residues. Trimming pared 8 bases from V and 2 bases from J, leaving 13 bases between. In germline, CDR1 is MNHEY, CDR2 SVGAGI. This CDR3 is CASAGNLGNQPQHF. The CDR3 DNA reads TGTGCCAGCGCAGGCAATCTCGGCAATCAGCCCCAGCATTTT.

The rearrangement joins TRBV4-1 to TRBJ2-7; D might be TRBD1 (5 bases). Germline V gene lookup returns CDR1 MGHRA and CDR2 YSYEKL. V was cut by 3 bases and J by 3 bases, with 15 bases left in between. The CDR3 length is 15 residues. As DNA, the CDR3 is TGCGCCAGCAGCCAGCTGGACACTATGGGCTACGAGCAGTACTTC. It is translated as CASSQLDTMGYEQYF.

The chain is built from TRBV4-2 and TRBJ1-5; 9 bases are a match to TRBD1. CDR3 size: 14 residues. Germline V gene lookup returns CDR1 LGHNA and CDR2 YNFKEQ. The trim removed 4 bases at V and 5 bases at J, leaving 3 bases unmatched. The CDR3 loop reads CASSPGTGYQPQHF. CDR3 nucleotides: TGTGCCAGCAGCCCCGGGACAGGGTATCAGCCCCAGCATTTT.

The chain uses TRBV9 and TRBJ1-2; TRBD1 might be the D (6 bases). This CDR3 has 14 residues. Deletions cut 0 bases from V and 7 bases from J, with 13 bases between. The V gene's germline CDR1 is SGDLS and CDR2 YYNGEE. The CDR3 region has the DNA TGTGCCAGCAGCGTAGTAGCGGGGGCGGTTGGCTACACCTTC. Protein product: CASSVVAGAVGYTF.

The chain links TRBV7-9 to TRBJ2-3; 10 nucleotides agree with TRBD2. Trimming removed 5 bases from V and 1 base from J; junction bases left unmatched: 3. The germline gives CDR1 SEHNR, CDR2 FQNEAQ (reference sequence). The CDR3 is made up of 15 amino acids. The CDR3 DNA is TGTGCCAGCAGCCGAGCGGGAGGGGGCACAGATACGCAGTATTTT. Its translation: CASSRAGGGTDTQYF. Full variable domain (remainder filled in from reference TRBV7-9 and TRBJ2-3): DTGVSQNPRHKITKRGQNVTFRCDPISEHNRLYWYRQTLGQGPEFLTYFQNEAQLEKSRLLSDRFSAERPKGSFSTLEIQRTEQGDSAMYLCASSRAGGGTDTQYFGPGTRLTVL.